This entry describes one T cell receptor (beta chain). Its antigen is undetermined. This record comes from a study of graft-versus-host responses after intestinal transplantation. Study-level information: The study gave all recipients anti-thymocyte globulin induction, then tacrolimus and steroids for two to three years.

TCRdb keeps only in-frame clones here, not all; method: immunoSEQ multiplex PCR. The profile shows approximately 24,000 clones, 90% to 95% of them singletons. This CDR3 has 14 residues. Trimming cost V 2 bases and J 8 bases, with 15 bases left between them. The germline V gene encodes CDR1 MDHEN and CDR2 SYDVKM. Overall study findings and caveats: Allografts carried high graft-versus-host to host-versus-graft clonal ratios in patients having graft-donor T cell macrochimerism. Among recipient marrow samples, GvH clones were found; some appeared first in ileum or blood.

The clonotype was recovered from a human patient who received an intestinal transplant, so some T cells may come from the graft donor. The J gene is TRBJ1-1, the V gene TRBV28; D remains ambiguous. The input for sequencing was PBMCs, taken approximately 38 days after intestinal transplant. As DNA, the CDR3 is TGTGCCAGCAGTTTAAACCCTGGGGTAAGGGAAGCTTTCTTT. This sequence encodes CASSLNPGVREAFF.